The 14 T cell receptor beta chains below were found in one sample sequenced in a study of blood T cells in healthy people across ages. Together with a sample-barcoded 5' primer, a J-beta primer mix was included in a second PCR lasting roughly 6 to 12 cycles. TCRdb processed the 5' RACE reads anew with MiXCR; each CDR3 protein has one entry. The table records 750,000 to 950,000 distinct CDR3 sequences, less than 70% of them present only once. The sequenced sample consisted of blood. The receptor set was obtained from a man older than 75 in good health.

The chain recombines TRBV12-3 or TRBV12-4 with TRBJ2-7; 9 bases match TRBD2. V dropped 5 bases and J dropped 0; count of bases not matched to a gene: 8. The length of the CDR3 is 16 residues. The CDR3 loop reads CASSPYTREGSYEQYF. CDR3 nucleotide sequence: TGTGCCAGCAGTCCATATACGCGGGAGGGCTCCTACGAGCAGTACTTC.

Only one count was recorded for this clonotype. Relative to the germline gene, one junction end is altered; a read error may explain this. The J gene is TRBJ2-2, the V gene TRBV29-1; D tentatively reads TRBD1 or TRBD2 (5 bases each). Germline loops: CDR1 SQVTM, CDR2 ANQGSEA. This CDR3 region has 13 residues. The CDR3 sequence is CSVEGDVTGELFF. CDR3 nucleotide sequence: TGCAGCGTGGAAGGGGACGTCACCGGGGAGCTGTTTTTT.

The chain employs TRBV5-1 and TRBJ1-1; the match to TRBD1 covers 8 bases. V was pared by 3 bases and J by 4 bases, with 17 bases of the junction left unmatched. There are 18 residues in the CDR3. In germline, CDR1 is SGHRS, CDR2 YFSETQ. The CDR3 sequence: CASSWEGQGGMVGTEAFF. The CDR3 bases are TGCGCCAGCAGCTGGGAAGGACAGGGAGGAATGGTAGGCACTGAAGCTTTCTTT.

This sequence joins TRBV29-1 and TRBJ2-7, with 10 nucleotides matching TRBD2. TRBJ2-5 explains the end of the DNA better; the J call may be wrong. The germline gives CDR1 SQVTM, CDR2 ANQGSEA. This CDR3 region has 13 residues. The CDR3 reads CSVGGLAVKTQYF. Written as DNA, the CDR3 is TGCAGCGTTGGTGGACTAGCGGTAAAGACCCAGTACTTC.

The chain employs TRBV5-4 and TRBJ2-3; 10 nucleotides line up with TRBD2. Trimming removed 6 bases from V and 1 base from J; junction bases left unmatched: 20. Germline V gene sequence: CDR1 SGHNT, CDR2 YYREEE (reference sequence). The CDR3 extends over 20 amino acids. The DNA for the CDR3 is TGTGCCAGCACCCCTGGAGGGAGCTCTAGCGGGAGACTAGGCACAGATACGCAGTATTTT. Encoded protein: CASTPGGSSSGRLGTDTQYF.

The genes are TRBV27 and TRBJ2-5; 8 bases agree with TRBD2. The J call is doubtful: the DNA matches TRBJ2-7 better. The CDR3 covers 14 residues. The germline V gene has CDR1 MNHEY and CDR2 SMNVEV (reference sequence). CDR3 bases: TGTGCCAGCAGAGATCTAGCGGGTACCTACGAGCAGTACTTC. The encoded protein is CASRDLAGTYEQYF.

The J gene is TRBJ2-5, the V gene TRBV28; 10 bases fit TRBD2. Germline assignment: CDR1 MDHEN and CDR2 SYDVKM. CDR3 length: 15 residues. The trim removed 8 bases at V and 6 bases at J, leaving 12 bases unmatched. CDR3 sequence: CASALLAGALQTQYF. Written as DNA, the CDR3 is TGTGCCAGCGCCCTTCTAGCGGGAGCGCTTCAGACCCAGTACTTC.

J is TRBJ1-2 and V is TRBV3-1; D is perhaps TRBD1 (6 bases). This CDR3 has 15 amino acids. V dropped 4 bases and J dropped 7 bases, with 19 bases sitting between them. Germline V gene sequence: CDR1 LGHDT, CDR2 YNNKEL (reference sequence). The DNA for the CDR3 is TGTGCCAGCAGCCTTGTTAACCGGGACAACCTTGGCTACACCTTC. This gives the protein CASSLVNRDNLGYTF.

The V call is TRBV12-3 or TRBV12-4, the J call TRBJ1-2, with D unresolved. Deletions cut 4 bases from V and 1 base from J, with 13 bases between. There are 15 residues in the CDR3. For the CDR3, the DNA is TGTGCCAGCAGTTCCCACGAACCGGGTAACTATGGCTACACCTTC. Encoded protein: CASSSHEPGNYGYTF.

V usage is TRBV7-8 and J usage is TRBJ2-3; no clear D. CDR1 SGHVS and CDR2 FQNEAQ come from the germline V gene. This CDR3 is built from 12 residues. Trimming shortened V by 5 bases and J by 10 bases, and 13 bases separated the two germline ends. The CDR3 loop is CASSPELISQYF. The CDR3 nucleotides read TGTGCCAGCAGCCCGGAACTAATCTCGCAGTATTTT.

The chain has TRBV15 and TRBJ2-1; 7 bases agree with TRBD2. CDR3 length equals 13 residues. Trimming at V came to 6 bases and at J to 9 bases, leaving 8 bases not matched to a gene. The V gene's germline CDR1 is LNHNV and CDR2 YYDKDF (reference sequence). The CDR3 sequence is CATRAGDRGEQFF. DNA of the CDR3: TGTGCCACCAGGGCGGGAGATCGTGGTGAGCAGTTCTTC.

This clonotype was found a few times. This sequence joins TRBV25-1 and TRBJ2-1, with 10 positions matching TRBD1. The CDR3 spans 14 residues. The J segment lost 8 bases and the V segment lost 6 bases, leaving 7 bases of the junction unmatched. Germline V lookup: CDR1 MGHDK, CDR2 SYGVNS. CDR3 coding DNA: TGTGCCAGCAGCCCCGGGACAGGGGTCGATGAGCAGTTCTTC. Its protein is CASSPGTGVDEQFF.

CDR3 DNA: TGTGCCAGCAGCCAAGCCGAGCGTTTTAGCACAGATACGCAGTATTTT. As protein: CASSQAERFSTDTQYF. This chain joins TRBV4-2 and TRBJ2-3, with D uncertain. The CDR3 sequence is 16 residues long. The V gene's germline CDR1 is LGHNA and CDR2 YNFKEQ. V lost 1 base and J 0 bases, leaving 11 bases between the germline ends.

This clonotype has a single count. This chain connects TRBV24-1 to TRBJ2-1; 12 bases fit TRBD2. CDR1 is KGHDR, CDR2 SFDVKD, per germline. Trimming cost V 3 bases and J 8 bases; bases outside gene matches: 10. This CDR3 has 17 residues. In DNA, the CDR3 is TGTGCCACCAGTGATCCCCGGACTAGCGGGGCTCGGGATGAGCAGTTCTTC. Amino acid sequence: CATSDPRTSGARDEQFF.